These 9 T cell receptor beta chains originate from one sample sequenced in a study of T cell responses to AZD1222 COVID-19 vaccine. Some clones are missing from TCRdb's copy, which holds only in-frame ones; the method was immunoSEQ multiplex PCR. In the table there are about 73,000 clones, 89% of which are singletons. The input for sequencing was peripheral blood, taken 28 days after the second AZD1222 dose. The receptors here all came from an adult who received the AZD1222 COVID-19 vaccine.

This rearrangement joins TRBV11-3 to TRBJ1-3; D is uncertain. Germline CDR1 reads SGHNT; CDR2 reads YENEEA. The CDR3 covers 16 residues. Trimming stripped 1 base from V and 0 bases from J, with 10 bases between. The CDR3: CASSLVPPSSGNTIYF. In DNA form, the CDR3 reads TGTGCCAGCAGCTTAGTACCCCCAAGCTCTGGAAACACCATATATTTT.

The genes are TRBV28 and TRBJ1-5, with D possibly matching TRBD1 (6 bases). The germline CDR1 and CDR2 sequences are MDHEN and SYDVKM. The CDR3 consists of 15 residues. V lost 8 bases and J lost 1, with 15 bases in between. The CDR3 spells CASGKTGGSNQPQHF. CDR3 sequence (DNA): TGTGCCAGCGGGAAGACAGGAGGGAGCAATCAGCCCCAGCATTTT.

DNA of the CDR3: TGTGCCAGCAGCGTACAGACAGGGCCCCTGGACATTCAGTACTTC. As protein: CASSVQTGPLDIQYF. The chain recombines TRBV9 with TRBJ2-4; 7 bases are shared with TRBD1. This CDR3 is 15 amino acids long. J was trimmed by 8 bases and V by 1 base; bases with no gene match: 9. The germline V gene has CDR1 SGDLS and CDR2 YYNGEE.

The V gene is TRBV19, the J gene TRBJ1-6, with 8 bases fitting TRBD1. This CDR3 spans 17 amino acids. J lost 2 bases, V lost 10 bases, and 13 bases had no gene match. Germline V CDR1 and CDR2: LNHDA, SQIVND (reference sequence). CDR3 loop: CATRGLDRGAYNSPLHF. CDR3 DNA sequence: TGTGCCACCAGGGGACTCGACAGGGGAGCCTATAATTCACCCCTCCACTTT.

This clone has a handful of counts. This chain connects TRBV29-1 to TRBJ1-2; the match to TRBD1 covers 7 bases. CDR1 is SQVTM, CDR2 ANQGSEA, per germline. V dropped 7 bases and J dropped 7; count of bases not matched to a gene: 12. CDR3 length: 13 amino acids. DNA of the CDR3: TGCAGCGCCCCCCGACAGGGTGAAGGTGGCTACACCTTC. The encoded protein is CSAPRQGEGGYTF. The whole variable domain, filled in from reference TRBV29-1 and TRBJ1-2, reads SAVISQKPSRDICQRGTSLTIQCQVDSQVTMMFWYRQQPGQSLTLIATANQGSEATYESGFVIDKFPISRPNLTFSTLTVSNMSPEDSSIYLCSAPRQGEGGYTFGSGTRLTVV.

V usage is TRBV12-3 or TRBV12-4 and J usage is TRBJ2-1; 8 bases align to TRBD1. The CDR3 totals 11 residues. With 8 bases clipped from V and 15 bases from J, the junction kept 9 bases outside the gene matches. CDR3 sequence: CASGKTGAPFF. The CDR3 region has the DNA TGTGCCAGCGGAAAGACAGGGGCCCCGTTCTTC.

V usage is TRBV15 and J usage is TRBJ1-3; D is perhaps TRBD1 (5 bases). The CDR3 covers 19 residues. Germline values: CDR1 LNHNV, CDR2 YYDKDF (reference sequence). V lost 0 bases, J lost 0 bases, and 18 bases lay in between. The CDR3 reads CATSRDLRQSWHSGNTIYF. Here the CDR3 DNA reads TGTGCCACCAGCAGAGATCTGAGACAGTCTTGGCACTCTGGAAACACCATATATTTT.

This chain links TRBV15 with TRBJ2-5; D unresolved. Trimming took off 3 bases at V and 5 bases at J, with 13 bases between the two ends. The CDR3 is 14 residues long. Germline values: CDR1 LNHNV, CDR2 YYDKDF (reference sequence). The CDR3 coding sequence is TGTGCCACCAGCAGTGGGCTAGACGCGGAGACCCAGTACTTC. It encodes CATSSGLDAETQYF.

This chain uses TRBV7-9 with TRBJ2-1, with 13 bases identical to TRBD2. Germline trimming cut 1 base from V and 13 bases from J; bases unmatched to any gene: 1. The CDR3 is 13 residues long. Germline lookup yields CDR1 SEHNR and CDR2 FQNEAQ (reference sequence). This CDR3 is CASSLGTSGRQFF. The CDR3 nucleotides read TGTGCCAGCAGCTTAGGGACTAGCGGGAGACAGTTCTTC.